One and the same sample provided the 6 T cell receptor beta chains below, sequenced in a study of vaccination effects on CD4 cells after COVID-19. Sequencing used immunoSEQ multiplex PCR; TCRdb keeps in-frame clones, though not all of them. The table has some 30,000 clones, 65% to 90% seen once. Before any sequencing was done, the ViraFEST assay used viral peptide pools to expand antigen-specific CD4+ T cells. It was after approximately 11 days of culture that CD4+ T cells were isolated. Participants received two doses of either the BNT162b2 or mRNA-1273 vaccine. For these receptors, no antigen is known. Sample: CD4+ T cells from PBMCs cultured with SARS-CoV-2 spike peptides, taken after COVID-19 vaccination. These receptors all come from a human donor who received a COVID-19 vaccine. Some clones in this sample may be carry-over from other donors' samples.

V and J are TRBV5-1 and TRBJ2-2, with 9 positions matching TRBD1. The V segment lost 0 bases and the J segment 5 bases; nucleotides outside the gene matches: 11. Germline V CDR1 and CDR2: SGHRS, YFSETQ. The CDR3 spans 18 residues. CDR3 protein: CASSLAWGTGISTGELFF. Written as DNA, the CDR3 is TGCGCCAGCAGCTTGGCCTGGGGGACAGGGATAAGTACCGGGGAGCTGTTTTTT.

The J gene is TRBJ1-5, the V gene TRBV24-1, with a weak D call TRBD1 (5 bases). Germline assignment: CDR1 KGHDR and CDR2 SFDVKD. The length of the CDR3 is 15 residues. The ends were cut back, 3 bases at V and 3 bases at J, with 11 bases in the middle. The CDR3 sequence: CATSDTRDDNQPQHF. CDR3 nucleotide sequence: TGTGCCACCAGTGATACCCGGGACGACAATCAGCCCCAGCATTTT.

V gene TRBV5-1 combines with J gene TRBJ2-1; no reliable D call. The CDR3 loop spans 13 amino acids. The germline V gene encodes CDR1 SGHRS and CDR2 YFSETQ. V lost 1 base, J lost 3 bases, and 5 bases lay in between. CDR3 in amino acids: CASSLLDYNEQFF. The CDR3 nucleotides read TGCGCCAGCAGCTTGCTGGACTACAATGAGCAGTTCTTC.

The chain has TRBV19 and TRBJ1-5; possible D gene TRBD1, 5 bases. V was clipped by 1 base and J by 0 bases, with 13 bases between them. CDR3 length: 17 residues. Germline V gene data show CDR1 as LNHDA and CDR2 as SQIVND (reference sequence). This CDR3 reads CASSIAGQGHSNQPQHF. The CDR3 nucleotides are TGTGCCAGTAGTATAGCCGGGCAGGGCCATAGCAATCAGCCCCAGCATTTT.

This clone was found a few times. This chain joins TRBV10-2 and TRBJ1-5; tentatively, D is TRBD1 (6 bases). Germline assignment: CDR1 WSHSY and CDR2 SAAADI. The CDR3 sequence is 16 residues long. V was trimmed by 6 bases and J by 0 bases, leaving 15 bases between them. CDR3 loop: CASRPDRPYSNQPQHF. CDR3 sequence (DNA): TGCGCCAGCAGACCCGACAGGCCCTATAGCAATCAGCCCCAGCATTTT.

The CDR3: CASNLPGREGKGQYF. The CDR3 nucleotides are TGTGCCAGCAACCTCCCGGGCAGGGAAGGTAAGGGCCAGTACTTC. The chain joins TRBV6-5 to TRBJ2-5; D might be TRBD1 (5 bases). V was shortened by 7 bases and J by 10 bases, with 25 bases between the two germline ends. Germline V lookup: CDR1 MNHEY, CDR2 SVGAGI. This CDR3 is 15 amino acids long.